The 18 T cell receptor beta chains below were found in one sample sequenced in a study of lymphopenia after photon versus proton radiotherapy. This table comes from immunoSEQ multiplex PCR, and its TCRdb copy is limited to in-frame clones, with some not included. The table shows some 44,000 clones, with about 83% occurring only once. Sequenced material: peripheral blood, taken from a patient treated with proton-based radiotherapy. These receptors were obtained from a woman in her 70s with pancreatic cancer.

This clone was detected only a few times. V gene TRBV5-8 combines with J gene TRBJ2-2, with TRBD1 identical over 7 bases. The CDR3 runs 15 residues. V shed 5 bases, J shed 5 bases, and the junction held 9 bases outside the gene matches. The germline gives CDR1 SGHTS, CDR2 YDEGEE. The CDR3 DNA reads TGTGCCAGCAGACAGGGGAAGGTGGGAACCGGGGAGCTGTTTTTT. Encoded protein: CASRQGKVGTGELFF.

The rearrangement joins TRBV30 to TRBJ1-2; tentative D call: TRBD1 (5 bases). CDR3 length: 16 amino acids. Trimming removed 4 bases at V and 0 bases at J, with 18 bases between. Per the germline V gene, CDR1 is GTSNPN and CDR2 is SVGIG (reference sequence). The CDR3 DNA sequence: TGTGCCTGGATTCGGGGCAGGGTTGGAGCTAACTATGGCTACACCTTC. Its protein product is CAWIRGRVGANYGYTF.

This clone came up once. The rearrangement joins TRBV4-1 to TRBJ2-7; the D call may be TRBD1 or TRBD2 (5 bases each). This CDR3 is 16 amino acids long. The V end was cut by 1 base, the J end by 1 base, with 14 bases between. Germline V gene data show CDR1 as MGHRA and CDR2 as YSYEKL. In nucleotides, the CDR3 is TGCGCCAGCAGCCAAGCCGGGACGGTGGGTTCCTACGAGCAGTACTTC. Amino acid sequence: CASSQAGTVGSYEQYF.

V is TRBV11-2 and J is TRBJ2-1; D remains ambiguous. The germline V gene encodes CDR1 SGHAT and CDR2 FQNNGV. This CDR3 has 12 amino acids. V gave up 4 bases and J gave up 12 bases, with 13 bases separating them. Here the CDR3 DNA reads TGTGCCAGCAGCTCCCCTGGGTTGGTGCAGTTCTTC. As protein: CASSSPGLVQFF.

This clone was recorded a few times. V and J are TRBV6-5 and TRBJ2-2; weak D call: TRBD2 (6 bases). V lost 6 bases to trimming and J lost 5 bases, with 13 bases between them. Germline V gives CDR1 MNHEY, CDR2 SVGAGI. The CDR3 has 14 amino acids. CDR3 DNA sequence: TGTGCCAGCAGCTTCGGCGGGGTAACCGGGGAGCTGTTTTTT. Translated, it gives CASSFGGVTGELFF.

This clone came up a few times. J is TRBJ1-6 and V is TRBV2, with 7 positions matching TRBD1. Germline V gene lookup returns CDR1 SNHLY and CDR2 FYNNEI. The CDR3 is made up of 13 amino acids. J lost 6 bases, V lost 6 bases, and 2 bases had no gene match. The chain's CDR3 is CASRTGFNSPLHF. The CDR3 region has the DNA TGTGCCAGCAGGACAGGGTTTAATTCACCCCTCCACTTT.

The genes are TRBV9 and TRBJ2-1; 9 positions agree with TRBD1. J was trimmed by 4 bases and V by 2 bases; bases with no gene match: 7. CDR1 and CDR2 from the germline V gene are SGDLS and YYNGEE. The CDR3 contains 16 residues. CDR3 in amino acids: CASSVEWGQGYNEQFF. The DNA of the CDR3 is TGTGCCAGCAGCGTCGAGTGGGGACAGGGTTACAATGAGCAGTTCTTC.

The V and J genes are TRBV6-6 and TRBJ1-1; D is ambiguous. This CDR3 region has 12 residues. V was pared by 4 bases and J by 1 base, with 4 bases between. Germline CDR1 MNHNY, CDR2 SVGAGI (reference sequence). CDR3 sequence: CASSLENTEAFF. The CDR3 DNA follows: TGTGCCAGCAGTTTGGAGAACACTGAAGCTTTCTTT.

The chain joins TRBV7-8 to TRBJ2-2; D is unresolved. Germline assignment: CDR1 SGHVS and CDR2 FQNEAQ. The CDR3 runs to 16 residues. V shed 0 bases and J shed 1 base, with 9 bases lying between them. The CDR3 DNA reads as TGTGCCAGCAGCTTAGCCCCCAGTAGGAACACCGGGGAGCTGTTTTTT. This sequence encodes CASSLAPSRNTGELFF.

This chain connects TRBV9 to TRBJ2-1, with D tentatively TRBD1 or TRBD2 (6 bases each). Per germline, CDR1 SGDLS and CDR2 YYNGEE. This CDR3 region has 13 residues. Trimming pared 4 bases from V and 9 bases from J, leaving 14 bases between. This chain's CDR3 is CASSRGGRGEQFF. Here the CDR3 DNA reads TGTGCCAGCAGCCGAGGGGGGAGAGGTGAGCAGTTCTTC.

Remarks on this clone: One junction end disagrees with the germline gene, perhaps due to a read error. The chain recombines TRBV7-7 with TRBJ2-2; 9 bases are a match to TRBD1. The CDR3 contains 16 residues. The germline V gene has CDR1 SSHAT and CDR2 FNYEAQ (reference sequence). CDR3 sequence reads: CASSSGQGWMTGELFF. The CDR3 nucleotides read TGTGCTAGCAGCAGCGGACAGGGGTGGATGACCGGGGAGCTGTTTTTT.

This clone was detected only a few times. The CDR3 reads CATSREGGTNYGYTF. The CDR3 nucleotides read TGTGCCACCAGCAGAGAGGGAGGGACTAACTATGGCTACACCTTC. The chain is built from TRBV15 and TRBJ1-2, with no clear D. CDR1 and CDR2 (germline): LNHNV, YYDKDF (reference sequence). Deletions cut 0 bases from V and 0 bases from J, with 8 bases between. CDR3 size: 15 residues.

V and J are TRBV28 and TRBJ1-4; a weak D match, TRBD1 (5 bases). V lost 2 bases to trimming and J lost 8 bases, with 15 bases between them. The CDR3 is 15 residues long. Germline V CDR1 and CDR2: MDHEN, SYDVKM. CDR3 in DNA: TGTGCCAGCAGTTTACACGGGGGTGGGGCCGAAAAACTGTTTTTT. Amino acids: CASSLHGGGAEKLFF.

The CDR3 spells CASSEKNYGYTF. CDR3 DNA: TGTGCCAGCAGTGAAAAGAACTATGGCTACACCTTC. The chain joins TRBV2 to TRBJ1-2; D gene unclear. The CDR3 is 12 amino acids. Trimming removed 2 bases from V and 2 bases from J, with 3 bases in between. Germline V gene data show CDR1 as SNHLY and CDR2 as FYNNEI.

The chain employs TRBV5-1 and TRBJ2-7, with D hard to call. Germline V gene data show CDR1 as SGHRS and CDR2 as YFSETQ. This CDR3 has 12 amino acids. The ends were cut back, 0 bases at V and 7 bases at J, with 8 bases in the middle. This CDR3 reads CASSLDTWEQYF. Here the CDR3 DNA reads TGCGCCAGCAGCTTGGATACTTGGGAGCAGTACTTC.

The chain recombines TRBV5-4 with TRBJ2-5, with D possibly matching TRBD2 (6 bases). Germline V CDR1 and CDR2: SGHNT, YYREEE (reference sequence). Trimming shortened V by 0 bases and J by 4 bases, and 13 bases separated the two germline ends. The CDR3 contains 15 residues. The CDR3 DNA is TGTGCCAGCAGCTTGGACGGGAGTCGGATAGAGACCCAGTACTTC. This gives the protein CASSLDGSRIETQYF.

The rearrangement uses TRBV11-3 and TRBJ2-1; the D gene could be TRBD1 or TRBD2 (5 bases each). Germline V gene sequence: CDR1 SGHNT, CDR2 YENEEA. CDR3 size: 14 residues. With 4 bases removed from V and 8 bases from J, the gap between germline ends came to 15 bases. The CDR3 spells CASSSMARGHEQFF. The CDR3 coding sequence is TGTGCCAGCAGCTCCATGGCGAGGGGCCATGAGCAGTTCTTC.

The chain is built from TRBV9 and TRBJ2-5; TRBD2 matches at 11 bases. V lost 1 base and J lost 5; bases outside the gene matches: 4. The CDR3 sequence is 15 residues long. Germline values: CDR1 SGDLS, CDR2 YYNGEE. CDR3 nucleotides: TGTGCCAGCAGCGTAACTAGCGGGAGTACGGAGACCCAGTACTTC. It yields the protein CASSVTSGSTETQYF.